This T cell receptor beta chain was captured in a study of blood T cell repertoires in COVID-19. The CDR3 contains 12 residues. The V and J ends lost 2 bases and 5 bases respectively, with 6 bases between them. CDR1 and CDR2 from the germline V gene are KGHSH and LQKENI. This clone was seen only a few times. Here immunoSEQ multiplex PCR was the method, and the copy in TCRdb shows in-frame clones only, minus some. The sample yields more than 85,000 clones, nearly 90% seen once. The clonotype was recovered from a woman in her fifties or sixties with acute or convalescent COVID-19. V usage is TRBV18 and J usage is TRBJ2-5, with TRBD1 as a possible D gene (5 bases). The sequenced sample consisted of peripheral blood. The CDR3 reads CASSPKGETQYF. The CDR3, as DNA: TGTGCCAGCTCACCAAAGGGGGAGACCCAGTACTTC.